These 20 T cell receptor beta chains were all obtained from the same sample, sequenced in a study of CD8+ T cells in alopecia areata. Treatment: oral pan-JAK inhibitor, 5-10 mg twice daily. After isolation, RNA underwent reverse transcription to generate cDNA as the sequencing template. The table came from immunoSEQ multiplex PCR; TCRdb's copy has only in-frame clones and leaves some out. The table has about 180,000 clones, about half seen once; the top ten hold 9.5% to 13%. The sequenced sample was CD8+ T cells sorted from blood, obtained around week 52, from a patient treated with tofacitinib. Source of these receptors: a human donor with alopecia areata.

The rearrangement uses TRBV29-1 and TRBJ2-7, with a tentative D call TRBD2 (6 bases). The CDR3 is 13 residues long. The V gene's germline CDR1 is SQVTM and CDR2 ANQGSEA. V shed 3 bases and J shed 2 bases, with 11 bases lying between them. CDR3 protein: CSVEGEVPYEQYF. CDR3 coding DNA: TGCAGCGTTGAGGGGGAGGTTCCCTACGAGCAGTACTTC.

The chain couples TRBV4-2 to TRBJ2-5, with TRBD1 matching over 8 bases. This CDR3 region has 16 residues. Germline loops: CDR1 LGHNA, CDR2 YNFKEQ. J gave up 1 base and V 0 bases, and 4 bases lay outside the gene matches. This CDR3 reads CASSQDVGTGQETQYF. In DNA form, the CDR3 reads TGTGCCAGCAGCCAAGATGTCGGGACAGGCCAAGAGACCCAGTACTTC.

The rearrangement joins TRBV30 to TRBJ1-2; D gene unclear. The CDR3 contains 13 residues. Germline-derived CDR1 and CDR2 are GTSNPN and SVGIG (reference sequence). V was cut by 2 bases and J by 6 bases, with 13 bases left in between. The CDR3 reads CAWSILGGDGYTF. Here the CDR3 DNA reads TGTGCCTGGAGTATATTGGGAGGAGATGGCTACACCTTC.

The chain is built from TRBV5-1 and TRBJ2-3; 10 positions match TRBD1. The CDR3 has 16 amino acids. J was trimmed by 2 bases and V by 6 bases; bases with no gene match: 9. Germline values: CDR1 SGHRS, CDR2 YFSETQ. DNA for the CDR3: TGCGCCAGCAACGGAGACAGGGGGCTCCCCACAGATACGCAGTATTTT. It yields the protein CASNGDRGLPTDTQYF.

The chain joins TRBV5-6 to TRBJ2-3, with D maybe TRBD2 (5 bases). The germline CDR1 and CDR2 sequences are SGHDT and YYEEEE. The V and J ends lost 4 bases and 1 base respectively, with 25 bases between them. The CDR3 spans 19 residues. The CDR3 region is CASSALSRARDRGTDTQYF. The CDR3 region has the DNA TGTGCCAGCAGCGCGTTATCCCGGGCCCGGGATCGGGGCACAGATACGCAGTATTTT.

This clone was counted once. The V gene is TRBV18, the J gene TRBJ2-7; TRBD1 agrees at 8 bases. V trimming: 5 bases; J trimming: 3 bases; junction bases outside the gene matches: 9. The germline gives CDR1 KGHSH, CDR2 LQKENI. CDR3 size: 15 residues. The CDR3 loop reads CASSSETGDVYEQYF. As DNA, the CDR3 is TGTGCCAGCTCATCCGAGACAGGGGACGTCTACGAGCAGTACTTC.

Note on this clone: The sample carries other DNA sequences with the same CDR3. The V gene is TRBV6-5, the J gene TRBJ1-5; D gene ambiguous. The CDR3 consists of 13 residues. V was clipped by 0 bases and J by 6 bases, with 6 bases between them. The germline gives CDR1 MNHEY, CDR2 SVGAGI. The CDR3 DNA sequence: TGTGCCAGCAGTTACTCGGGGAGTCAGCCCCAGCATTTT. The encoded protein is CASSYSGSQPQHF.

This chain joins TRBV9 and TRBJ2-1, with 8 bases fitting TRBD2. The CDR3 extends over 14 amino acids. Germline CDR1 reads SGDLS; CDR2 reads YYNGEE. J lost 3 bases, V lost 4 bases, and 3 bases had no gene match. DNA for the CDR3: TGTGCCAGCAGCCCCGGGGGGGACTACAATGAGCAGTTCTTC. This gives the protein CASSPGGDYNEQFF.

V gene TRBV27 combines with J gene TRBJ1-6; the D is unclear. The CDR3 has 14 amino acids. The V gene's germline CDR1 is MNHEY and CDR2 SMNVEV (reference sequence). Trimming removed 3 bases at V and 14 bases at J, with 17 bases between. The CDR3 region is CASSFGGMLSALHF. In DNA form, the CDR3 reads TGTGCCAGCAGTTTTGGTGGGATGTTGTCGGCCCTCCACTTT.

For this clone: The same CDR3 can be traced to other DNA sequences in this sample. This chain uses TRBV30 with TRBJ1-2, with D uncertain. Germline V gives CDR1 GTSNPN, CDR2 SVGIG (reference sequence). The CDR3 contains 12 residues. V lost 1 base, J lost 4 bases, and 7 bases lay in between. The CDR3 sequence is CAWSAGGYGYTF. The CDR3 DNA sequence: TGTGCCTGGAGTGCCGGTGGCTATGGCTACACCTTC.

This chain joins TRBV5-6 and TRBJ2-3; D gene uncertain. This CDR3 is 14 amino acids long. The germline V gene encodes CDR1 SGHDT and CDR2 YYEEEE. The germline V and J ends were trimmed by 1 base and 1 base, with 7 bases remaining between them. This chain's CDR3 is CASSLPSGTDTQYF. The CDR3 DNA is TGTGCCAGCAGCTTGCCCAGCGGCACAGATACGCAGTATTTT.

This clone has at least ten counts. This chain uses TRBV7-2 with TRBJ2-7; D is unresolved. The length of the CDR3 is 14 residues. CDR1 and CDR2 from the germline V gene are SGHTA and FQGNSA. Trimming left V 1 base short and J 5 bases short, with 12 bases between. This CDR3 is CASSLGGRPHEQYF. The CDR3 region has the DNA TGTGCCAGCAGCTTAGGTGGCAGACCCCACGAGCAGTACTTC.

This chain links TRBV30 with TRBJ2-7; D remains unclear. The CDR3 length is 14 residues. Trimming left V 1 base short and J 0 bases short, with 10 bases between. Germline V gene lookup returns CDR1 GTSNPN and CDR2 SVGIG (reference sequence). The CDR3 DNA reads as TGTGCCTGGAGTGCAAATTACTTCTCCTACGAGCAGTACTTC. Translated, it gives CAWSANYFSYEQYF.

The chain combines TRBV4-2 with TRBJ2-2; D is ambiguous. The CDR3 runs to 16 residues. Trimming pared 1 base from V and 1 base from J, leaving 10 bases between. CDR1 and CDR2 from the germline V gene are LGHNA and YNFKEQ. In DNA, the CDR3 is TGTGCCAGCAGCCAAGTAGACCACCGGAACACCGGGGAGCTGTTTTTT. Its protein product is CASSQVDHRNTGELFF.

V usage is TRBV30 and J usage is TRBJ2-2, with a weak D call TRBD1 (5 bases). The length of the CDR3 is 15 residues. CDR1 is GTSNPN and CDR2 is SVGIG in the germline V gene (reference sequence). The V end lost 1 base, the J end lost 5 bases, and 14 bases lay between the germline ends. In nucleotides, the CDR3 is TGTGCCTGGAGTGCGAGGACATGGTATACCGGGGAGCTGTTTTTT. Translated, it gives CAWSARTWYTGELFF.

This clone was observed a handful of times. The V and J genes are TRBV7-9 and TRBJ2-1; D unresolved. The CDR3 is 12 residues long. Germline CDR1 reads SEHNR; CDR2 reads FQNEAQ (reference sequence). Trimming left V 5 bases short and J 9 bases short, with 11 bases between. The CDR3 protein is CASSPYIAEQFF. The CDR3 DNA sequence: TGTGCCAGCAGCCCGTATATCGCTGAGCAGTTCTTC.

The rearrangement uses TRBV2 and TRBJ2-7; D is unclear. The V gene lost 4 bases and the J gene lost 1 base, with 8 bases spanning the gap. This CDR3 region has 13 residues. Germline lookup yields CDR1 SNHLY and CDR2 FYNNEI. The CDR3 here is CASSAVMSYEQYF. The DNA for the CDR3 is TGTGCCAGCAGTGCCGTTATGTCCTACGAGCAGTACTTC.

V gene TRBV7-9 combines with J gene TRBJ2-7, with D possibly called TRBD1 or TRBD2 (5 bases each). This CDR3 spans 16 amino acids. V lost 4 bases and J lost 7, with 23 bases in between. From germline, CDR1 is SEHNR and CDR2 FQNEAQ (reference sequence). CDR3 bases: TGTGCCAGCAGCTCCCAATCCGGGACCCACACCTCGGAGCAGTACTTC. This encodes CASSSQSGTHTSEQYF.

This clone was recorded only once. V is TRBV30 and J is TRBJ2-1; D unresolved. This CDR3 spans 11 amino acids. The germline V and J ends were trimmed by 3 bases and 6 bases, with 6 bases remaining between them. CDR1 is GTSNPN and CDR2 is SVGIG in the germline V gene (reference sequence). The CDR3 region is CAWSPTNEQFF. The CDR3 bases are TGTGCCTGGAGCCCCACCAATGAGCAGTTCTTC.

The CDR3 is CASSVTSGGADTQYF. The CDR3 DNA sequence: TGTGCCAGCAGCGTTACTAGCGGGGGCGCAGATACGCAGTATTTT. The genes are TRBV9 and TRBJ2-3; 11 nucleotides align to TRBD2. With 2 bases clipped from V and 4 bases from J, the junction kept 3 bases outside the gene matches. This CDR3 is built from 15 residues. From germline, CDR1 is SGDLS and CDR2 YYNGEE.